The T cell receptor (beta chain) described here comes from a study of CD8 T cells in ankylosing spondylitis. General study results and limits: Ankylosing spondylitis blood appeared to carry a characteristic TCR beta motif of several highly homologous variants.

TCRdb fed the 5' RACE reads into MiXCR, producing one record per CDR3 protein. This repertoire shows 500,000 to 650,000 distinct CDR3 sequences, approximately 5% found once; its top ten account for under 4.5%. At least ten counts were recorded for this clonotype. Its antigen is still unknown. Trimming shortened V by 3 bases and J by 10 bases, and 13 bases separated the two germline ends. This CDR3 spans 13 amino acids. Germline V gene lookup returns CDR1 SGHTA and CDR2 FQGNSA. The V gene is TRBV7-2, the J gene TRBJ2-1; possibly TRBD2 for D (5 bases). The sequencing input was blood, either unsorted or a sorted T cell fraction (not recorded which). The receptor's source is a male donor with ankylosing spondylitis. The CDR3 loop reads CASSLSAGKEQFF. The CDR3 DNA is TGTGCCAGCAGCTTGAGCGCCGGGAAGGAGCAGTTCTTC.